Each of the 10 T cell receptor beta chains below was sequenced from the same sample in a study of T cell clonotyping in hematopoietic cell transplantation (dated by TCRdb to about 2021). The time point label, as the study defines it: recipient sample about 28 days before transplant, after cytoreduction. The library was built by means of the immunoSEQ multiplex PCR assay. In TCRdb, the immuneACCESS table is reduced to in-frame sequences with V and J assigned. These tables do not hold every clone; where another copy was compared, an unresolved V gene accounts for under half, and the others remain unexplained. The sample has some 9,600 clones on record, over 75% of them singletons. The ten largest clones capture under 15% of the sample. The specimen comprised peripheral blood mononuclear cells, sampled before stem cell transplant. The receptors shown here come from a woman in her 50s with chronic myeloid leukemia. Some clones in this sample may be carry-over from other donors' samples.

This chain connects TRBV19 to TRBJ1-2; the D gene is possibly TRBD1 (6 bases). Trimming shortened V by 7 bases and J by 2 bases, and 17 bases separated the two germline ends. CDR3 length: 15 amino acids. Germline CDR1 LNHDA, CDR2 SQIVND (reference sequence). The CDR3 DNA sequence: TGTGCCAGTAACGATGACAGGAGCCTAAACTATGGCTACACCTTC. Protein: CASNDDRSLNYGYTF.

The chain combines TRBV7-2 with TRBJ1-5; D is uncertain. The CDR3 contains 15 residues. V shed 1 base and J shed 1 base, with 8 bases lying between them. Germline V gives CDR1 SGHTA, CDR2 FQGNSA. CDR3 sequence (DNA): TGTGCCAGCAGCTTAGGGGTTCAAAGCAATCAGCCCCAGCATTTT. It translates to CASSLGVQSNQPQHF.

V usage is TRBV7-6 and J usage is TRBJ2-2; D perhaps matches TRBD1 (6 bases). CDR3 length: 17 amino acids. Between the trimmed V and J ends, which lost 4 bases and 6 bases, there was a span of 21 bases. Germline V lookup: CDR1 SGHVS, CDR2 FNYEAQ. The CDR3 spells CASSYGQRGRRAGELFF. In nucleotides, the CDR3 is TGTGCCAGCAGCTATGGACAGAGGGGGAGAAGGGCCGGGGAGCTGTTTTTT.

The rearrangement links TRBV9 to TRBJ2-2; no clear D gene. V lost 0 bases and J lost 2, with 8 bases in between. The CDR3 runs 15 residues. Germline lookup yields CDR1 SGDLS and CDR2 YYNGEE. As DNA, the CDR3 is TGTGCCAGCAGCGTAGCTCCAGGAAACACCGGGGAGCTGTTTTTT. Translated: CASSVAPGNTGELFF.

The gene calls are TRBV28 and TRBJ1-2, with TRBD1 identical over 10 bases. CDR1 is MDHEN, CDR2 SYDVKM, per germline. J lost 5 bases, V lost 9 bases, and 9 bases had no gene match. This CDR3 is built from 14 residues. As DNA, the CDR3 is TGTGCCAGTCGACTGACAGGGGGCGCATATGGCTACACCTTC. Amino acids: CASRLTGGAYGYTF.

The rearrangement links TRBV18 to TRBJ2-5; D assignment may be TRBD1 or TRBD2 (5 bases each). From germline, CDR1 is KGHSH and CDR2 LQKENI. Trimming pared 5 bases from V and 0 bases from J, leaving 7 bases between. The CDR3 runs to 13 residues. The DNA of the CDR3 is TGTGCCAGCTCATTGGGACACCAAGAGACCCAGTACTTC. It codes for CASSLGHQETQYF.

This clone was detected once. The chain has TRBV4-2 and TRBJ2-2, with 9 nucleotides matching TRBD1. This CDR3 has 15 amino acids. V trimming: 5 bases; J trimming: 3 bases; junction bases outside the gene matches: 4. Germline-derived CDR1 and CDR2 are LGHNA and YNFKEQ. The CDR3 sequence is CASSVRTGDTGELFF. CDR3 nucleotides: TGTGCCAGCAGCGTTAGGACAGGGGACACCGGGGAGCTGTTTTTT.

The gene calls are TRBV5-1 and TRBJ1-2; 7 nucleotides line up with TRBD1. The V segment lost 4 bases and the J segment 4 bases; nucleotides outside the gene matches: 7. This CDR3 contains 14 residues. The germline V gene has CDR1 SGHRS and CDR2 YFSETQ. The CDR3 DNA reads TGCGCCAGCAGCCTGGCAGGGGGTGGCTATGGCTACACCTTC. Amino acids: CASSLAGGGYGYTF.

The J gene is TRBJ2-5, the V gene TRBV19, with 8 bases fitting TRBD1. The junction had 7 bases not matched to a gene; V was cut back by 2 bases and J by 5 bases. Looked up from germline, CDR1 is LNHDA and CDR2 is SQIVND (reference sequence). CDR3 length: 15 amino acids. The CDR3, as DNA: TGTGCCAGTAGTATAAGGACAGGGCCCAGGGAGACCCAGTACTTC. It translates to CASSIRTGPRETQYF.

V usage is TRBV10-2 and J usage is TRBJ2-3, with D maybe TRBD1 (5 bases). With 7 bases removed from V and 3 bases from J, the gap between germline ends came to 8 bases. The CDR3 is 12 residues long. Germline V gives CDR1 WSHSY, CDR2 SAAADI. The CDR3 reads CASTSGTDTQYF. Written as DNA, the CDR3 is TGCGCCAGCACCTCAGGGACAGATACGCAGTATTTT.